The 17 T cell receptor beta chains reported below all come from one sample, sequenced in a study of blood T cell repertoires in COVID-19. The protocol was immunoSEQ multiplex PCR, while the TCRdb copy is restricted to in-frame clones and leaves out a portion. The data show 280,000 or so clones, around 89% seen once. Material: peripheral blood. These receptors originate from a woman aged 60 to 75 with acute or convalescent COVID-19.

The V gene is TRBV7-2, the J gene TRBJ2-5; 10 positions match TRBD2. J lost 4 bases, V lost 7 bases, and 9 bases had no gene match. The germline V gene encodes CDR1 SGHTA and CDR2 FQGNSA. The CDR3 covers 15 residues. CDR3 sequence: CASTLLAGAAETQYF. The CDR3 nucleotides read TGTGCCAGCACCCTCCTAGCGGGAGCCGCAGAGACCCAGTACTTC.

This clone was observed a handful of times. The V and J genes are TRBV6-2 or TRBV6-3 and TRBJ2-7; TRBD2 matches at 7 bases. The CDR3 has 11 amino acids. Trimming removed 5 bases from V and 5 bases from J; junction bases left unmatched: 0. CDR1 is MNHEY, CDR2 SVGEGT, per germline. Written as DNA, the CDR3 is TGTGCCAGCAGTGGGAGGGACGAGCAGTACTTC. Its protein product is CASSGRDEQYF.

The chain combines TRBV25-1 with TRBJ2-1; tentatively, D is TRBD2 (5 bases). V lost 4 bases to trimming and J lost 3 bases, with 16 bases between them. Germline V gene lookup returns CDR1 MGHDK and CDR2 SYGVNS. This CDR3 spans 16 amino acids. The CDR3 DNA follows: TGTGCCAGCAGTGCATTTCGGGCGGGCTTCTACAATGAGCAGTTCTTC. Translated, it gives CASSAFRAGFYNEQFF.

This chain uses TRBV28 with TRBJ2-7; D unresolved. The V end was cut by 7 bases, the J end by 6 bases, with 10 bases between. CDR1 and CDR2 from the germline V gene are MDHEN and SYDVKM. This CDR3 has 11 amino acids. Written as DNA, the CDR3 is TGTGCCAGCACCCGAGAGCGCGAGCAGTACTTC. Its translation: CASTREREQYF.

This chain connects TRBV5-8 to TRBJ1-3, with 7 bases aligning to TRBD1. After removal of 0 bases from V and 0 bases from J, the junction contained 6 bases not matched to a gene. The CDR3 loop spans 17 amino acids. CDR1 and CDR2 from the germline V gene are SGHTS and YDEGEE. The CDR3 loop is CASSLARQGFSGNTIYF. In nucleotides, the CDR3 is TGTGCCAGCAGCTTGGCCCGACAGGGCTTCTCTGGAAACACCATATATTTT.

V usage is TRBV28 and J usage is TRBJ2-1; TRBD1 aligns across 8 bases. This CDR3 region has 14 residues. After removal of 4 bases from V and 8 bases from J, the junction contained 7 bases not matched to a gene. Germline V lookup: CDR1 MDHEN, CDR2 SYDVKM. The CDR3 DNA reads TGTGCCAGCAGTTCTTGGACAGGGTACGATGAGCAGTTCTTC. Amino acid sequence: CASSSWTGYDEQFF.

This clone came up once. Other DNA sequences within the sample encode an identical CDR3. The chain links TRBV7-2 to TRBJ2-1; D possibly corresponds to TRBD1 (6 bases). V lost 2 bases to trimming and J lost 6 bases, with 8 bases between them. The CDR3 contains 13 residues. Germline CDR1 is SGHTA and CDR2 is FQGNSA. In DNA form, the CDR3 reads TGTGCCAGCAGCTTAAGCAGGGGCAATGAGCAGTTCTTC. Protein: CASSLSRGNEQFF.

V usage is TRBV4-2 and J usage is TRBJ2-3, with 9 positions matching TRBD1. The V and J ends lost 4 bases and 1 base, in that order; junction bases with no gene match: 3. The CDR3 runs 15 residues. CDR1 and CDR2 (germline): LGHNA, YNFKEQ. CDR3 nucleotide sequence: TGTGCCAGCAGCCCTCGGACAGGGGGCACAGATACGCAGTATTTT. Its translation is CASSPRTGGTDTQYF.

The chain employs TRBV11-3 and TRBJ2-3, with D possibly TRBD2 on 6 matching bases. Trimming stripped 4 bases from V and 6 bases from J, with 17 bases between. Germline assignment: CDR1 SGHNT and CDR2 YENEEA. The CDR3 is 15 amino acids. In nucleotides, the CDR3 is TGTGCCAGCAGCTCGGGACTCGGAGAGCGGGATACGCAGTATTTT. As protein: CASSSGLGERDTQYF. Filled out from reference TRBV11-3 and TRBJ2-3, the complete variable domain reads EAGVVQSPRYKIIEKKQPVAFWCNPISGHNTLYWYLQNLGQGPELLIRYENEEAVDDSQLPKDRFSAERLKGVDSTLKIQPAELGDSAVYLCASSSGLGERDTQYFGPGTRLTVL.

The V call is TRBV3-1 (or the pseudogene TRBV3-2), the J call TRBJ2-3; D is perhaps TRBD1 (7 bases). From germline, CDR1 is LGHDT and CDR2 YNNKEL (reference sequence). Trimming removed 4 bases from V and 0 bases from J, with 14 bases in between. CDR3 length: 16 amino acids. The CDR3 is CASSPWSGGSTDTQYF. CDR3 DNA: TGTGCCAGCAGCCCCTGGTCAGGGGGGAGCACAGATACGCAGTATTTT.

CDR3 in DNA: TGCGCCAGCAGCCAAAATACCGGTGAGACCCAGTACTTC. It codes for CASSQNTGETQYF. The rearrangement uses TRBV4-3 and TRBJ2-5, with D uncertain. The CDR3 totals 13 residues. Deletions cut 2 bases from V and 5 bases from J, with 9 bases between. From germline, CDR1 is LGHNA and CDR2 YSLEER.

The gene calls are TRBV5-4 and TRBJ2-5, with TRBD1 as a possible D gene (5 bases). The CDR3 runs 14 residues. V was trimmed by 4 bases and J by 1 base, leaving 11 bases between them. The germline V gene has CDR1 SGHNT and CDR2 YYREEE (reference sequence). The CDR3 nucleotides are TGTGCCAGCAGCGTCCCAGGGTTCCAAGAGACCCAGTACTTC. This codes for CASSVPGFQETQYF.

This chain joins TRBV28 and TRBJ2-7; 10 bases line up with TRBD1. Germline V CDR1 and CDR2: MDHEN, SYDVKM. The CDR3 runs 13 residues. With V trimmed by 5 bases and J by 12 bases, 10 bases remained unmatched. The CDR3 nucleotides are TGTGCCAGCAGTCCCTCCGGACAGGGGGGACCGTACTTC. Residues: CASSPSGQGGPYF.

This clone has just one count. DNA for the CDR3: TGTGCCAGCACCCCCAGAGGGGGCTGGGAGACCCAGTACTTC. It yields the protein CASTPRGGWETQYF. The chain is built from TRBV11-2 and TRBJ2-5; 7 bases align to TRBD1. V was pared by 7 bases and J by 5 bases, with 10 bases of the junction left unmatched. The CDR3 is 14 amino acids. Looked up from germline, CDR1 is SGHAT and CDR2 is FQNNGV.

This rearrangement joins TRBV9 to TRBJ2-1; the D gene is possibly TRBD2 (5 bases). Germline CDR1 and CDR2: SGDLS and YYNGEE. The V end lost 7 bases, the J end lost 2 bases, and 16 bases lay between the germline ends. This CDR3 spans 15 amino acids. CDR3 DNA: TGTGCCAGCGCCCAGGCGGGCCCGCCCTACAATGAGCAGTTCTTC. Residues: CASAQAGPPYNEQFF.

The chain combines TRBV19 with TRBJ1-4, with D tentatively TRBD1 (6 bases). This CDR3 is 15 amino acids long. Deletions cut 6 bases from V and 3 bases from J, with 14 bases between. CDR1 and CDR2 from the germline V gene are LNHDA and SQIVND (reference sequence). The CDR3 coding sequence is TGTGCCAGTAGATATCTGGGACAACCTAATGAAAAACTGTTTTTT. It yields the protein CASRYLGQPNEKLFF. Full variable domain (rest looked up from reference TRBV19 and TRBJ1-4): DGGITQSPKYLFRKEGQNVTLSCEQNLNHDAMYWYRQDPGQGLRLIYYSQIVNDFQKGDIAEGYSVSREKKESFPLTVTSAQKNPTAFYLCASRYLGQPNEKLFFGSGTQLSVL.

The chain couples TRBV7-9 to TRBJ1-6; 9 bases agree with TRBD1. The CDR3 totals 15 residues. The V and J ends lost 5 bases and 9 bases, in that order; junction bases with no gene match: 8. CDR1 is SEHNR, CDR2 FQNEAQ, per germline (reference sequence). CDR3 bases: TGTGCCAGCAGCCTCAGACAGGGGGTCGTTTCACCCCTCCACTTT. The encoded protein is CASSLRQGVVSPLHF.